This TCR beta chain was retrieved from a study of T-cell reconstitution after alpha-beta-depleted transplantation in children. The study, taken as a whole, reports: The main origin of T-cell counts and diversity one year after transplant was newly produced T cells.

Trimming took off 2 bases at V and 1 base at J, with 12 bases between the two ends. Germline loops: CDR1 SGHVS, CDR2 FQNEAQ. This CDR3 is built from 16 residues. To note about this clonotype: No antigen is known for it.

Preparing the TCRbeta library involved the use of unique molecular identifiers. TCRdb redid the calling of the PCR reads with MiXCR, one entry per CDR3 protein. The table shows fewer than 1 million distinct CDR3 sequences, with 15% to 20% occurring only once. This clonotype was sampled from a male patient between 10 and 17 years old who had a stem cell transplant for acute lymphoblastic leukemia, so the T cells may come from the graft donor. The sequences come from PBMCs, mostly from graft donor cells, collected 360 days after TCRalphabeta/CD19-depleted stem cell transplant. V is TRBV7-8 and J is TRBJ2-1; D might be TRBD2 (6 bases). Here the CDR3 DNA reads TGTGCCAGCAGCTTACCCTGGGGGGAGTCCTACAATGAGCAGTTCTTC. It specifies CASSLPWGESYNEQFF.